This is a list of T cell receptor beta chains from one sample in a study of OX40 agonist ivuxolimab in advanced cancers. Repertoires were generated with immunoSEQ multiplex PCR, while TCRdb's copy carries only in-frame clones and drops some. The sample has 99,000 or so clones; 91% are singletons. This material consisted of CD4+ or CD8+ T cells sorted from blood, taken in a trial of the OX40 agonist ivuxolimab. Receptors originate from an adult with an advanced solid tumor such as melanoma, head and neck, liver or kidney cancer. Both conserved end residues are part of each CDR3. The D gene is left open where the match is weak. Rows may omit the clone size; those that give it use once, few, many or a size class.

d_gene	v_gene	abundance	j_gene	len	CDR3aa	CDR3nt
.	TRBV4-2	.	TRBJ1-2	12	CASGRANYGYTF	TGTGCCAGTGGCAGGGCCAACTATGGCTACACCTTC
.	TRBV27	.	TRBJ1-5	15	CASSLNRASNQPQHF	TGTGCCAGCAGTTTAAACAGGGCCTCCAATCAGCCCCAGCATTTT
TRBD1	TRBV7-2	.	TRBJ2-7	17	CASSIVVGQGTNYEQYF	TGTGCCAGCAGCATCGTTGTCGGACAGGGGACGAACTACGAGCAGTACTTC
.	TRBV28	.	TRBJ1-5	15	CASSSPESSNQPQHF	TGTGCCAGCAGTTCCCCCGAGAGTAGCAATCAGCCCCAGCATTTT
.	TRBV30	.	TRBJ2-1	11	CAWSAMAEQFF	TGTGCCTGGAGTGCCATGGCTGAGCAGTTCTTC
.	TRBV7-2	few	TRBJ2-7	15	CASSYLQGYSYEQYF	TGTGCCAGCAGCTATTTACAGGGTTACTCCTACGAGCAGTACTTC
.	TRBV7-3	.	TRBJ2-3	13	CASAPWGTDTQYF	TGTGCCAGCGCCCCCTGGGGCACAGATACGCAGTATTTT
.	TRBV7-2	.	TRBJ1-1	15	CASSPKPVGDTEAFF	TGTGCCAGCAGCCCGAAGCCCGTAGGCGACACTGAAGCTTTCTTT
TRBD2	TRBV7-2	.	TRBJ2-1	14	CASSLGREHNEQFF	TGTGCCAGCAGCTTAGGGCGGGAGCACAATGAGCAGTTCTTC
TRBD2	TRBV7-8	.	TRBJ2-1	17	CASSFKVSSGSYNEQFF	TGTGCCAGCAGCTTTAAGGTGTCTAGCGGGAGCTACAATGAGCAGTTCTTC
.	TRBV4-3	.	TRBJ2-3	14	CASSQDIQADTQYF	TGCGCCAGCAGCCAAGATATACAGGCAGATACGCAGTATTTT
.	TRBV21-1	.	TRBJ1-5	18	CASSKARVRRRVNQPQHF	TGTGCCAGCAGCAAAGCGCGTGTCCGACGGCGGGTCAATCAGCCCCAGCATTTT
.	TRBV11-2	.	TRBJ1-5	14	CASSLSGGHQPQHF	TGTGCCAGCAGCTTATCCGGGGGTCATCAGCCCCAGCATTTT
TRBD1	TRBV7-8	.	TRBJ1-1	13	CASSLTGGTEAFF	TGTGCCAGCAGCTTAACAGGGGGCACTGAAGCTTTCTTT
.	TRBV28	once	TRBJ2-3	14	CASCSGTSTDTQYF	TGTGCCAGCTGTAGCGGAACTAGCACAGATACGCAGTATTTT
.	TRBV11-2	.	TRBJ2-3	16	CASSLGSGMSTDTQYF	TGTGCCAGCAGCTTAGGGAGTGGGATGAGCACAGATACGCAGTATTTT
.	TRBV5-6	.	TRBJ2-6	16	CASSSRGLSGANVLTF	TGTGCCAGCAGCTCGAGGGGCCTCTCTGGGGCCAACGTCCTGACTTTC
TRBD1	TRBV18	.	TRBJ1-1	16	CASSPRGGGMNTEAFF	TGTGCCAGCTCACCACGTGGAGGGGGCATGAACACTGAAGCTTTCTTT
TRBD1	TRBV6-5	.	TRBJ2-1	14	CASSLGQNYNEQFF	TGTGCCAGCAGCCTGGGACAGAATTACAATGAGCAGTTCTTC
TRBD2	TRBV28	.	TRBJ2-7	13	CASGASGSHEQYF	TGTGCCAGCGGGGCTAGCGGGAGCCACGAGCAGTACTTC
.	TRBV21-1	.	TRBJ2-5	14	CASSKARRLGTQYF	TGTGCCAGCAGCAAAGCCCGTAGGTTGGGGACCCAGTACTTC
.	TRBV18	.	TRBJ2-5	13	CASSLNAQETQYF	TGTGCCAGCTCACTGAATGCCCAAGAGACCCAGTACTTC
.	TRBV5-6	.	TRBJ1-5	16	CASSTGGGLSNQPQHF	TGTGCCAGCAGCACGGGCGGGGGACTTAGCAATCAGCCCCAGCATTTT
.	TRBV7-3	.	TRBJ2-3	13	CASSLIRTDTQYF	TGTGCCAGCAGCTTAATCAGGACAGATACGCAGTATTTT
TRBD1	TRBV10-3	.	TRBJ1-2	13	CAISLTGDYGYTF	TGTGCCATCAGCCTTACAGGGGACTATGGCTACACCTTC
TRBD2	TRBV19	few	TRBJ2-7	15	CASSIKASGYYEQYF	TGTGCCAGTAGTATAAAGGCTAGCGGGTATTACGAGCAGTACTTC
.	TRBV7-9	.	TRBJ1-1	13	CASSLVLNTEAFF	TGTGCCAGCAGCTTAGTGCTGAACACTGAAGCTTTCTTT
.	TRBV5-1	.	TRBJ2-7	14	CASSLSGVPYEQYF	TGCGCCAGCAGCTTGTCCGGCGTACCCTACGAGCAGTACTTC
.	TRBV7-8	.	TRBJ1-1	16	CASSYPSDGLNTEAFF	TGTGCCAGCAGCTATCCTTCGGACGGCCTGAACACTGAAGCTTTCTTT
.	TRBV5-4	.	TRBJ2-5	13	CASSFKGRETQYF	TGTGCCAGCAGCTTCAAGGGGAGGGAGACCCAGTACTTC
.	TRBV5-1	.	TRBJ2-5	15	CASEALGSHQETQYF	TGCGCCAGCGAAGCACTCGGGAGTCACCAAGAGACCCAGTACTTC
TRBD1	TRBV7-6	.	TRBJ1-2	15	CASSLGTGGDYGYTF	TGTGCCAGCAGCTTAGGGACAGGGGGCGACTATGGCTACACCTTC
.	TRBV28	few	TRBJ1-4	13	CASKGDNNEKLFF	TGTGCCAGCAAGGGGGATAATAATGAAAAACTGTTTTTT
TRBD1	TRBV2	.	TRBJ2-7	16	CASSEWETGSSYEQYF	TGTGCCAGCAGTGAATGGGAGACAGGGAGCTCCTACGAGCAGTACTTC
TRBD1	TRBV2	.	TRBJ1-5	15	CASSGDRGNNQPQHF	TGTGCCAGCAGTGGGGACAGGGGGAACAATCAGCCCCAGCATTTT
.	TRBV6-1	.	TRBJ1-5	14	CASSPSVRNQPQHF	TGTGCCAGCAGCCCAAGCGTGCGCAATCAGCCCCAGCATTTT
TRBD2	TRBV5-1	.	TRBJ2-1	16	CASSLGTGTSDNEQFF	TGCGCCAGCAGCCTCGGAACCGGGACTAGCGACAATGAGCAGTTCTTC
TRBD1	TRBV28	.	TRBJ2-7	15	CASSFSGTGNYEQYF	TGTGCCAGCAGTTTCAGCGGGACAGGGAACTACGAGCAGTACTTC
.	TRBV2	.	TRBJ2-3	14	CASSDGRITDTQYF	TGTGCCAGCAGTGACGGGCGGATCACAGATACGCAGTATTTT
.	TRBV7-9	.	TRBJ1-1	14	CASSLSWANTEAFF	TGTGCCAGCAGCTTATCTTGGGCGAACACTGAAGCTTTCTTT
TRBD1	TRBV9	.	TRBJ2-3	16	CASSKRQGWSTDTQYF	TGTGCCAGCAGCAAACGACAGGGGTGGAGCACAGATACGCAGTATTTT
.	TRBV7-2	.	TRBJ2-5	12	CASSPTGETQYF	TGTGCCAGCAGCCCTACGGGGGAGACCCAGTACTTC
TRBD1	TRBV7-2	few	TRBJ2-7	17	CASSLEVGTGSTHEQYF	TGTGCCAGCAGCTTAGAGGTTGGGACAGGGAGTACCCACGAGCAGTACTTC
.	TRBV21-1	.	TRBJ2-5	16	CASSPLDRKFRETQYF	TGTGCCAGCAGCCCCCTGGACAGAAAGTTCCGGGAGACCCAGTACTTC
.	TRBV6-5	once	TRBJ1-1	15	CASRIQGQMNTEAFF	TGTGCCAGCAGGATCCAAGGACAAATGAACACTGAAGCTTTCTTT